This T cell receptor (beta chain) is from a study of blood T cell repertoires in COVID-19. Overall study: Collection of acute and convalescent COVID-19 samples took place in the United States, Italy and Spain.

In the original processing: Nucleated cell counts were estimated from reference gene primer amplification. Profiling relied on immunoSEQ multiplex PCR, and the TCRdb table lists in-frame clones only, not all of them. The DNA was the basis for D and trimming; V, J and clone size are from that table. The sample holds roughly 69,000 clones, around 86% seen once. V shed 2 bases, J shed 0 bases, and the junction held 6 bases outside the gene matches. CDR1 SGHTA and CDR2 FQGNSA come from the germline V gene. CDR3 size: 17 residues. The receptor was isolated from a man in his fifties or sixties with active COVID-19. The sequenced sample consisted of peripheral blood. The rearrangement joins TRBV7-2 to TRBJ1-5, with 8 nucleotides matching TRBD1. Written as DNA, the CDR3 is TGTGCCAGCAGCTTAAATGGACAGGGTTATAGCAATCAGCCCCAGCATTTT. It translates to CASSLNGQGYSNQPQHF.